These 17 T cell receptor beta chains originate from one sample sequenced in a study of T-cell memory formation after mild COVID-19. TCRdb reanalysed the 5' RACE reads using MiXCR and keeps one entry per CDR3 protein. Of under 150,000 distinct CDR3 sequences in the sample, 22% were seen once. Sequencing was performed on PBMCs or a T cell subset sorted from them (not recorded which). The receptor set was obtained from a man in his late teens or twenties who had mild COVID-19 (a few samples of this study predate the infection). Cell type and time point are not known.

V gene TRBV25-1 combines with J gene TRBJ2-7, with D possibly TRBD1 on 5 matching bases. Germline CDR1 MGHDK, CDR2 SYGVNS. Trimming cost V 5 bases and J 4 bases, with 6 bases left between them. The length of the CDR3 is 11 residues. Written as DNA, the CDR3 is TGTGCCAGCAGTAGACAGTACGAGCAGTACTTC. Translating gives CASSRQYEQYF.

This clonotype was counted between two and nine times. This chain links TRBV6-2 or TRBV6-3 with TRBJ2-1; D unresolved. The CDR3 runs 13 residues. The V gene's germline CDR1 is MNHEY and CDR2 SVGEGT. Trimming removed 2 bases at V and 4 bases at J, with 6 bases between. The CDR3 sequence: CASSYVGYNEQFF. Written as DNA, the CDR3 is TGTGCCAGCAGTTACGTGGGGTACAATGAGCAGTTCTTC.

The rearrangement links TRBV5-1 to TRBJ2-1; 9 positions agree with TRBD2. Germline assignment: CDR1 SGHRS and CDR2 YFSETQ. This CDR3 is 17 amino acids long. Losses at the gene ends were 1 base for V and 6 bases for J; bases not matched to a gene: 11. CDR3 coding DNA: TGCGCCAGCAGCTTGAGGCGGGGTCTAGCGGGACTCAATGAGCAGTTCTTC. Residues: CASSLRRGLAGLNEQFF.

The genes are TRBV5-1 and TRBJ2-2, with a weak D call TRBD2 (7 bases). CDR1 and CDR2 from the germline V gene are SGHRS and YFSETQ. Between the trimmed V and J ends, which lost 8 bases and 0 bases, there was a span of 17 bases. The CDR3 length is 16 residues. CDR3 amino acids: CASKHAGAPNTGELFF. The CDR3 region has the DNA TGCGCCAGTAAACACGCGGGGGCACCGAACACCGGGGAGCTGTTTTTT. Full variable domain (rest looked up from reference TRBV5-1 and TRBJ2-2): KAGVTQTPRYLIKTRGQQVTLSCSPISGHRSVSWYQQTPGQGLQFLFEYFSETQRNKGNFPGRFSGRQFSNSRSEMNVSTLELGDSALYLCASKHAGAPNTGELFFGEGSRLTVL.

The table lists this clonotype with a few counts. The chain uses TRBV11-1 and TRBJ2-3; 8 bases line up with TRBD2. V lost 3 bases to trimming and J lost 4 bases; unmatched junction nucleotides: 3. This CDR3 has 14 amino acids. CDR1 and CDR2 from the germline V gene are SGHAT and FQDESV (reference sequence). The CDR3 spells CASSFSGVADTQYF. CDR3 DNA sequence: TGTGCCAGCAGCTTTAGCGGGGTCGCAGATACGCAGTATTTT.

The rearrangement joins TRBV6-5 to TRBJ2-5, with TRBD2 identical over 11 bases. J was trimmed by 3 bases and V by 7 bases; bases with no gene match: 10. This CDR3 comprises 16 residues. Looked up from germline, CDR1 is MNHEY and CDR2 is SVGAGI. The DNA for the CDR3 is TGTGCCAGCACCCAACCCAGACTAGCGGGGAAAGAGACCCAGTACTTC. It is translated as CASTQPRLAGKETQYF.

This clonotype was counted a few times. The chain links TRBV24-1 to TRBJ2-1, with 7 bases that match TRBD1. Per germline, CDR1 KGHDR and CDR2 SFDVKD. The CDR3 runs to 15 residues. Trimming cost V 2 bases and J 3 bases; bases outside gene matches: 3. CDR3 in DNA: TGTGCCACCAGTGATTATCGGGACAGCTACAATGAGCAGTTCTTC. Protein: CATSDYRDSYNEQFF.

This clonotype was counted a few times. J is TRBJ1-5 and V is TRBV19; D is perhaps TRBD1 (6 bases). Trimming removed 3 bases at V and 6 bases at J, with 12 bases between. This CDR3 is 14 amino acids long. CDR1 and CDR2 from the germline V gene are LNHDA and SQIVND (reference sequence). DNA for the CDR3: TGTGCCAGTAGTATGATGGACAGCGGTCAGCCCCAGCATTTT. Translated, it gives CASSMMDSGQPQHF.

A few counts support this clonotype. CDR3 DNA sequence: TGTGCCAGCAGCTTGGAGAGTATGAGGCACACCGGGGAGCTGTTTTTT. Its translation is CASSLESMRHTGELFF. The chain uses TRBV7-6 and TRBJ2-2; D gene ambiguous. Trimming cost V 3 bases and J 3 bases, with 14 bases left between them. CDR1 and CDR2 from the germline V gene are SGHVS and FNYEAQ. The CDR3 is made up of 16 amino acids.

This chain connects TRBV10-3 to TRBJ1-2, with D perhaps matching TRBD1 (5 bases). The CDR3 is 13 amino acids. Germline assignment: CDR1 ENHRY and CDR2 SYGVKD. V was clipped by 2 bases and J by 5 bases, with 9 bases between them. CDR3 in DNA: TGTGCCATCAGTGAGGTACAGGTTTATGGCTACACCTTC. Encoded protein: CAISEVQVYGYTF.

The chain has TRBV10-3 and TRBJ2-2, with D possibly TRBD1 on 5 matching bases. CDR1 ENHRY and CDR2 SYGVKD come from the germline V gene. V lost 4 bases to trimming and J lost 6 bases, with 12 bases between them. CDR3 length: 14 amino acids. CDR3 nucleotide sequence: TGTGCCATCAGTGGGCCAGGGTCCGCCGGGGAGCTGTTTTTT. Translation gives CAISGPGSAGELFF.

The rearrangement links TRBV5-1 to TRBJ1-1; TRBD1 aligns across 7 bases. CDR3 length: 14 amino acids. V was pared by 6 bases and J by 0 bases, with 5 bases of the junction left unmatched. Per germline, CDR1 SGHRS and CDR2 YFSETQ. CDR3 sequence (DNA): TGCGCCAGCACCCAACAGGGGATGAACACTGAAGCTTTCTTT. Protein: CASTQQGMNTEAFF.

This clonotype has a count of ten or more. This rearrangement joins TRBV7-6 to TRBJ2-3; D gene uncertain. This CDR3 has 12 residues. The germline V gene encodes CDR1 SGHVS and CDR2 FNYEAQ. V lost 5 bases, J lost 2 bases, and 5 bases lay in between. The CDR3 reads CASSLDTDTQYF. The CDR3 DNA follows: TGTGCCAGCAGCCTCGACACAGATACGCAGTATTTT. Full variable domain (missing parts from reference TRBV7-6 and TRBJ2-3): GAGVSQSPRYKVTKRGQDVALRCDPISGHVSLYWYRQALGQGPEFLTYFNYEAQQDKSGLPNDRFSAERPEGSISTLTIQRTEQRDSAMYRCASSLDTDTQYFGPGTRLTVL.

This clonotype was seen a few times. The genes are TRBV6-5 and TRBJ2-1; D not certain. This CDR3 comprises 12 residues. The V gene's germline CDR1 is MNHEY and CDR2 SVGAGI. V shed 5 bases and J shed 5 bases, with 7 bases lying between them. As DNA, the CDR3 is TGTGCCAGCAGTCGAGTAGACAATGAGCAGTTCTTC. Translation: CASSRVDNEQFF.

This clonotype occurred a few times. The rearrangement links TRBV7-2 to TRBJ2-7; D gene ambiguous. V was trimmed by 4 bases and J by 2 bases, leaving 12 bases between them. The CDR3 sequence is 14 residues long. Germline V gene sequence: CDR1 SGHTA, CDR2 FQGNSA. CDR3 DNA: TGTGCCAGCAGCTGGATCGGCAGAACCTACGAGCAGTACTTC. This sequence encodes CASSWIGRTYEQYF.

This clonotype was seen at least ten times. This CDR3 is CASSDSTDTQYF. CDR3 DNA: TGTGCCAGCAGTGACAGCACAGATACGCAGTATTTT. The chain joins TRBV2 to TRBJ2-3, with unresolved D. Germline V gene sequence: CDR1 SNHLY, CDR2 FYNNEI. The CDR3 length is 12 residues. Trimming left V 3 bases short and J 0 bases short, with 1 base between.

There are many counts of this clonotype. V is TRBV6-2 or TRBV6-3 and J is TRBJ1-1, with a possible D match to TRBD1 (6 bases). The length of the CDR3 is 13 residues. CDR1 is MNHEY, CDR2 SVGEGT, per germline. V lost 4 bases, J lost 4 bases, and 10 bases lay in between. DNA for the CDR3: TGTGCCAGCAGTTCCCAGGGGTTCACTGAAGCTTTCTTT. Its protein is CASSSQGFTEAFF.